A selection of T cell receptor beta chains follows, all from one sample in a study of T cell responses to AZD1222 COVID-19 vaccine. Profiled with immunoSEQ multiplex PCR; TCRdb holds only in-frame clones, not every one. Recorded for this sample: about 140,000 clones. Sequencing used peripheral blood. The origin of the receptors is an adult in good health. Both conserved end residues are part of each CDR3. Each record gives: V gene, J gene, D gene, CDR3 DNA, CDR3 protein. The D gene is left open where the match is weak.

V gene: TRBV19; J gene: TRBJ1-5; D gene: -; CDR3 DNA: TGTGCCAGTAGTATTTTAGGTCAGCCCCAGCATTTT; CDR3 protein: CASSILGQPQHF
V gene: TRBV6-5; J gene: TRBJ1-2; D gene: TRBD1; CDR3 DNA: TGTGCCAGCAGCGTTGAGGGGGCAGGGGGCGATGGCTACACCTTC; CDR3 protein: CASSVEGAGGDGYTF
V gene: TRBV19; J gene: TRBJ1-2; D gene: -; CDR3 DNA: TGTGCCAGTAACCCCGAGGCGGGCTATGGCTACACCTTC; CDR3 protein: CASNPEAGYGYTF
V gene: TRBV18; J gene: TRBJ1-1; D gene: TRBD1; CDR3 DNA: TGTGCCAGCTCACCGACAGGGGGCGCGACTGAAGCTTTCTTT; CDR3 protein: CASSPTGGATEAFF
V gene: TRBV12-3/TRBV12-4; J gene: TRBJ2-7; D gene: -; CDR3 DNA: TGTGCCAGCAGCGCCGTTGGGGCCTACGAGCAGTACTTC; CDR3 protein: CASSAVGAYEQYF
V gene: TRBV11-2; J gene: TRBJ2-1; D gene: TRBD1; CDR3 DNA: TGTGCCAGCAGCTTAACATCCTTTCAGGGGGCAGGCAATGAGCAGTTCTTC; CDR3 protein: CASSLTSFQGAGNEQFF
V gene: TRBV30; J gene: TRBJ1-5; D gene: -; CDR3 DNA: TGTGCCTGGAGCCAGGATAGCAATCAGCCCCAGCATTTT; CDR3 protein: CAWSQDSNQPQHF
V gene: TRBV6-5; J gene: TRBJ1-1; D gene: TRBD1; CDR3 DNA: TGTGCCAGCAGCAGAGGACAGCCGCAGGGGGTAGCTTTCTTT; CDR3 protein: CASSRGQPQGVAFF
V gene: TRBV11-2; J gene: TRBJ2-2; D gene: -; CDR3 DNA: TGTGCCAGCAGCTTAGATTGGAGGGCGCAGGGCGGGGAGCTGTTTTTT; CDR3 protein: CASSLDWRAQGGELFF
V gene: TRBV4-3; J gene: TRBJ2-7; D gene: TRBD1; CDR3 DNA: TGCGCCAGCAGCCAACTCGACAGGGGCGAGCAGTACTTC; CDR3 protein: CASSQLDRGEQYF
V gene: TRBV2; J gene: TRBJ1-3; D gene: -; CDR3 DNA: TGTGCCAGCACGGGGGGTAGGAGGAGCTCTGGAAACACCATATATTTT; CDR3 protein: CASTGGRRSSGNTIYF
V gene: TRBV14; J gene: TRBJ1-1; D gene: TRBD1; CDR3 DNA: TGTGCCAGCAGCCTCTACCCCGGGACAGGGAACACTGAAGCTTTCTTT; CDR3 protein: CASSLYPGTGNTEAFF
V gene: TRBV19; J gene: TRBJ1-4; D gene: -; CDR3 DNA: TGTGCCAGTAGTAGCCGGGATGAAAAACTGTTTTTT; CDR3 protein: CASSSRDEKLFF
V gene: TRBV19; J gene: TRBJ2-3; D gene: -; CDR3 DNA: TGTGCCAGTAGTATAGGGGGGGCGGGCACAGATACGCAGTATTTT; CDR3 protein: CASSIGGAGTDTQYF
V gene: TRBV5-4; J gene: TRBJ1-2; D gene: TRBD1; CDR3 DNA: TGTGCCAGCAGCTTGGGTGGACAGGGGCTTGGCTACACCTTC; CDR3 protein: CASSLGGQGLGYTF
V gene: TRBV30; J gene: TRBJ2-3; D gene: -; CDR3 DNA: TGTGCCTGGAGCGGACGAGATACGCAGTATTTT; CDR3 protein: CAWSGRDTQYF
V gene: TRBV20-1; J gene: TRBJ1-1; D gene: -; CDR3 DNA: TGCAGTGCTAGTTCCGGGACAAGATACACTGAAGCTTTCTTT; CDR3 protein: CSASSGTRYTEAFF
V gene: TRBV6-5; J gene: TRBJ2-4; D gene: -; CDR3 DNA: TGTGCCAGCAGTTACAGAGGGGGTTTAGAAAACATTCAGTACTTC; CDR3 protein: CASSYRGGLENIQYF
V gene: TRBV14; J gene: TRBJ1-2; D gene: -; CDR3 DNA: TGTGCCAGCAGCCCCGCCATGGGACCGCACTATGGCTACACCTTC; CDR3 protein: CASSPAMGPHYGYTF
V gene: TRBV11-3; J gene: TRBJ1-1; D gene: -; CDR3 DNA: TGTGCCAGCAGCTTTCGTTACAGGACTGAAGCTTTCTTT; CDR3 protein: CASSFRYRTEAFF
V gene: TRBV18; J gene: TRBJ2-5; D gene: -; CDR3 DNA: TGTGCCAGCTCACCAGTAAAAGAGACCCAGTACTTC; CDR3 protein: CASSPVKETQYF
V gene: TRBV19; J gene: TRBJ1-2; D gene: -; CDR3 DNA: TGTGCCAGTAGTGACGGCAGTAACTATGGCTACACCTTC; CDR3 protein: CASSDGSNYGYTF